This is a list of T cell receptor beta chains from one sample in a study of regulatory T cells in long-lasting Graves disease. TCRdb re-analysed the multiplex PCR reads in MiXCR, keeping a single row per CDR3 protein. Seen here are some 450,000 distinct CDR3 sequences, about 20% observed once, and the top ten hold 26%. Sequencing used peripheral blood mononuclear cells (PBMCs), obtained when the disease was refractory, from a patient treated with antithyroid drugs. The receptors shown here come from a female donor with Graves disease. CDR3s include the opening cysteine and the closing phenylalanine or tryptophan. The D gene is left open where the match is weak. Only part of the rows carry a size: once, few, many, or a class if the clone is expanded.

>TRBJ2-5|TRBV29-1|TRBD2|many
CSVVAGVETQYF
TGCAGCGTTGTTGCGGGAGTAGAGACCCAGTACTTC
>TRBJ2-2|TRBV6-5|TRBD2|once
CASSYLSGSNWGNTGELFF
TGTGCCAGCAGTTACCTTAGCGGGAGCAATTGGGGAAACACCGGGGAGCTGTTTTTT
>TRBJ2-1|TRBV20-1|TRBD2|-
CSARADTSGSRREQFF
TGCAGTGCTAGGGCGGATACTAGCGGGAGTCGACGTGAGCAGTTCTTC
>TRBJ2-5|TRBV20-1|TRBD2|many
CSAGLVQETQYF
TGCAGTGCCGGACTAGTCCAGGAGACCCAGTACTTC
>TRBJ2-2|TRBV3-1|-|-
CASSPARSDLFF
TGTGCCAGCAGCCCCGCCCGGAGCGATCTGTTTTTT
>TRBJ2-7|TRBV6-2/TRBV6-3|-|many
CASKLGTTSSLSYEQYF
TGTGCCAGCAAACTTGGGACCACCTCGTCCCTCTCCTACGAGCAGTACTTC
>TRBJ2-2|TRBV12-3/TRBV12-4|TRBD2|-
CASHGGGTGELFF
TGTGCCAGCCACGGGGGGGGGACCGGGGAGCTGTTTTTT
>TRBJ2-7|TRBV30|-|-
CACRTEVSYEQYF
TGTGCCTGCAGGACGGAGGTCTCCTACGAGCAGTACTTC
>TRBJ1-2|TRBV6-1|-|-
CASSLALGKGYGYTF
TGTGCCAGCAGCCTAGCCCTCGGCAAGGGATATGGCTACACCTTC
>TRBJ2-7|TRBV5-1|-|few
CASSISFDSYEQYF
TGCGCCAGCAGCATCTCTTTCGATAGCTACGAGCAGTACTTC